Listed here is a single T cell receptor beta chain. The V end was cut by 8 bases, the J end by 3 bases, with 11 bases between. Per the germline V gene, CDR1 is LNHNV and CDR2 is YYDKDF (reference sequence). The CDR3 loop spans 12 amino acids. This sample is drawn from a study of blood T cell repertoires in COVID-19. Study context: Italy, Spain and the United States were the sources of the convalescent and acute COVID-19 samples. From T cells, B-cell-depleted T cells, or PBMCs came the material, which was cDNA or gDNA.

Cohort allocation depended upon clinical history that participants reported. Sequenced by immunoSEQ multiplex PCR; TCRdb stores in-frame clones only, minus some. This sample has 200,000 to 250,000 clones, with 82% found just once. The chain uses TRBV15 and TRBJ2-7; D gene unclear. The TCR originated in a woman in her fifties or sixties who had recovered from COVID-19. The sample was PBMCs or T cells enriched from blood (not recorded which). As DNA, the CDR3 is TGTGCCACCGGCTTGGGCTACTACGAGCAGTACTTC. It translates to CATGLGYYEQYF.